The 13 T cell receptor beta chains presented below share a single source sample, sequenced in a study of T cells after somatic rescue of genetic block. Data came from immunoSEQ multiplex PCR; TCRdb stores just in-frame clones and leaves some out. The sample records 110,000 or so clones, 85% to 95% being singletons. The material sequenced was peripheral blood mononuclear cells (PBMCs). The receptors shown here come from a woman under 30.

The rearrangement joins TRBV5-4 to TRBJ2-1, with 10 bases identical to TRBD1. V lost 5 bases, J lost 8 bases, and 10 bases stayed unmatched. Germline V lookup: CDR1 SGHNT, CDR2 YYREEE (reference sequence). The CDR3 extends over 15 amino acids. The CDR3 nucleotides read TGTGCCAGCAGTCTGCGGGACAGGGGTGTGTATGAGCAGTTCTTC. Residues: CASSLRDRGVYEQFF.

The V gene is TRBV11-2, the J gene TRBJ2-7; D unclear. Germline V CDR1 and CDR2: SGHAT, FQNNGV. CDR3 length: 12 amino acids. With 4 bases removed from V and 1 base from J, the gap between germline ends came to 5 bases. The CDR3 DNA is TGTGCCAGCAGCTCTGGTTCCTACGAGCAGTACTTC. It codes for CASSSGSYEQYF.

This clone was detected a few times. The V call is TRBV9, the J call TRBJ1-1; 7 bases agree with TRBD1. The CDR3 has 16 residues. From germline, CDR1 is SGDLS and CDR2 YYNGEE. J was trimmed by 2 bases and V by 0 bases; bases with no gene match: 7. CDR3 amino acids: CASSVAPGGGNTEAFF. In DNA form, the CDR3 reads TGTGCCAGCAGCGTAGCTCCAGGAGGGGGCAACACTGAAGCTTTCTTT.

DNA for the CDR3: TGTGCCAGCAGCTCCCAGCGCCGGGACATTCAGTACTTC. Protein product: CASSSQRRDIQYF. J is TRBJ2-4 and V is TRBV7-2; D remains unclear. V was trimmed by 4 bases and J by 8 bases, leaving 12 bases between them. Germline V CDR1 and CDR2: SGHTA, FQGNSA. The CDR3 extends over 13 amino acids.

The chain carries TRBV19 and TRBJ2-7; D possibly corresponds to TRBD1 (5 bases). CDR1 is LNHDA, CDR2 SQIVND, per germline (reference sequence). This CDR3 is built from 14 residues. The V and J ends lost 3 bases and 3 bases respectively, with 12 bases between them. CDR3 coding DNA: TGTGCCAGTAGTATCGACAGATCCTACTACGAGCAGTACTTC. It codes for CASSIDRSYYEQYF.

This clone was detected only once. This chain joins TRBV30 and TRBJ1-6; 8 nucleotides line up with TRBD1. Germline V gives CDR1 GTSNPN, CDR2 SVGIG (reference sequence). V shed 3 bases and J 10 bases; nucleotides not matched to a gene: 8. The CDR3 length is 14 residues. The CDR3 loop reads CAWRGGQGNSPLHF. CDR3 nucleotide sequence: TGTGCCTGGAGGGGAGGACAGGGAAACTCACCCCTCCACTTT.

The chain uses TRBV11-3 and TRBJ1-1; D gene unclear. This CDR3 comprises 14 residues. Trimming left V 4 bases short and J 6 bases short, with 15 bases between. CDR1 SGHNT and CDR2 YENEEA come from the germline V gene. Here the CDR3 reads CASSSRRTGAEAFF. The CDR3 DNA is TGTGCCAGCAGCTCTCGCCGGACGGGCGCTGAAGCTTTCTTT. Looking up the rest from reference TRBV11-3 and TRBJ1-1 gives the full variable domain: EAGVVQSPRYKIIEKKQPVAFWCNPISGHNTLYWYLQNLGQGPELLIRYENEEAVDDSQLPKDRFSAERLKGVDSTLKIQPAELGDSAVYLCASSSRRTGAEAFFGQGTRLTVV.

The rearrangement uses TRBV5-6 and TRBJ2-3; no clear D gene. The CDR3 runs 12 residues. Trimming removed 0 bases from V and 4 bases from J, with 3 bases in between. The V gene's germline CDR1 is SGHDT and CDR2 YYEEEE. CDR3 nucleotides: TGTGCCAGCAGCTTGGAGGCAGATACGCAGTATTTT. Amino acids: CASSLEADTQYF.

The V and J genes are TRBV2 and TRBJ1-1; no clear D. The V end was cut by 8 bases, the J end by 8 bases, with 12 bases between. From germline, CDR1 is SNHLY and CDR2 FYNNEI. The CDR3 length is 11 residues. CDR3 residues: CASRLLPEAFF. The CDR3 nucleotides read TGTGCCAGCCGTCTACTTCCAGAAGCTTTCTTT.

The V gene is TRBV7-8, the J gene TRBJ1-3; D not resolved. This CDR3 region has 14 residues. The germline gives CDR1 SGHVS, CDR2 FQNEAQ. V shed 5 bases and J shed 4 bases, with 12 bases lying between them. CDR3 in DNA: TGTGCCAGCAGCGCAGGCGAGAGAGGAAACACCATATATTTT. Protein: CASSAGERGNTIYF.

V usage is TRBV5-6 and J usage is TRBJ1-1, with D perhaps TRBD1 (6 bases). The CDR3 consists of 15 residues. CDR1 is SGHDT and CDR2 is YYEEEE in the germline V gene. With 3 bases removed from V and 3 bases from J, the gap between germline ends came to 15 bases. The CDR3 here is CASSSGGGVDTEAFF. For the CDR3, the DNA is TGTGCCAGCAGCTCCGGAGGGGGGGTGGACACTGAAGCTTTCTTT. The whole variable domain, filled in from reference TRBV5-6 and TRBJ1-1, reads DAGVTQSPTHLIKTRGQQVTLRCSPKSGHDTVSWYQQALGQGPQFIFQYYEEEERQRGNFPDRFSGHQFPNYSSELNVNALLLGDSALYLCASSSGGGVDTEAFFGQGTRLTVV.

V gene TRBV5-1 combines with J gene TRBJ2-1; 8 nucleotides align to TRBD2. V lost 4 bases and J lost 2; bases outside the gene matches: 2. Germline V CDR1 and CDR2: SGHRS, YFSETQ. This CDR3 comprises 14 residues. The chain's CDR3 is CASSIGGAYNEQFF. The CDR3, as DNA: TGCGCCAGCAGCATCGGGGGGGCCTACAATGAGCAGTTCTTC.

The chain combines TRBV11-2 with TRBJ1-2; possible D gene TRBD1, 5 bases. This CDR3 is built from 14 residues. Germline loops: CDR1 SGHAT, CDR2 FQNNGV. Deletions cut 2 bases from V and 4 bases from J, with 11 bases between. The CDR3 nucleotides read TGTGCCAGCAGCTTAACCGGGGCCCTCTATGGCTACACCTTC. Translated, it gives CASSLTGALYGYTF.